This TCR beta chain was retrieved from a study of blood T cells in healthy people across ages. PCR was performed a second time for about 6 to 12 cycles using a sample-barcoded 5' primer and a J-beta primer mix. Each cDNA molecule, via a template-switch adaptor with 12 random nucleotides, was tagged. From the 5' RACE reads, TCRdb called clonotypes with MiXCR, one entry per CDR3 protein. The repertoire consists of 550,000 to 800,000 distinct CDR3 sequences, with about 32% occurring once and the leading ten covering 15%. This clonotype was recorded many times. Its antigen is unidentified. Researchers report isolating at least 7 million PBMCs per sample. Overall study results and limits: Naive T cell percentage showed a strong correlation with the diversity of TCR beta.

Germline lookup yields CDR1 KGHSY and CDR2 FQNENV. CDR3 size: 13 residues. V was trimmed by 4 bases and J by 6 bases, leaving 13 bases between them. The specimen sequenced was blood. J is TRBJ2-7 and V is TRBV16; no clear D gene. The clonotype was recovered from a woman of 80 years or more in good health. The CDR3 reads CASSRSALGEQYF. The CDR3 DNA reads TGTGCCAGCAGCCGATCGGCCCTGGGCGAGCAGTACTTC.